The 13 T cell receptor beta chains in this list originate from one sample, sequenced in a study of blood T cell repertoires in COVID-19. The assay was immunoSEQ multiplex PCR, and TCRdb's table has in-frame clones only and misses some. The sample has 310,000 or so clones, 70% to 90% seen once. The specimen was PBMCs or T cells enriched from blood (not recorded which). The receptors stem from a woman aged 25 to 45 who had recovered from COVID-19.

The chain has TRBV28 and TRBJ1-5, with a possible D match to TRBD1 (6 bases). V lost 2 bases and J 0 bases, leaving 14 bases between the germline ends. The CDR3 has 17 residues. Germline values: CDR1 MDHEN, CDR2 SYDVKM. The CDR3 region has the DNA TGTGCCAGCAGTTTACAGACAGGACCCTATAGCAATCAGCCCCAGCATTTT. Encoded protein: CASSLQTGPYSNQPQHF.

This clone was observed a few times. The J gene is TRBJ2-7, the V gene TRBV2; D gene uncertain. Trimming took 8 bases from V and 2 from J, leaving 4 bases between them. Germline CDR1 reads SNHLY; CDR2 reads FYNNEI. This CDR3 has 10 amino acids. This chain's CDR3 is CASGPYEQYF. The CDR3 region has the DNA TGTGCCAGCGGCCCCTACGAGCAGTACTTC.

The chain joins TRBV13 to TRBJ1-6; D is perhaps TRBD1 (6 bases). The CDR3 runs 13 residues. V was clipped by 5 bases and J by 13 bases, with 15 bases between them. The germline gives CDR1 PRHDT, CDR2 FYEKMQ (reference sequence). The CDR3 reads CASSQDQGFPLHF. CDR3 coding DNA: TGTGCCAGCAGCCAAGACCAGGGGTTCCCCCTCCACTTT.

The J gene is TRBJ1-6, the V gene TRBV5-1, with D possibly being TRBD1 (5 bases). Trimming shortened V by 0 bases and J by 7 bases, and 11 bases separated the two germline ends. Germline V CDR1 and CDR2: SGHRS, YFSETQ. This CDR3 is 15 amino acids long. The chain's CDR3 is CASSLGHGGNSPLHF. For the CDR3, the DNA is TGCGCCAGCAGCTTGGGTCATGGGGGGAATTCACCCCTCCACTTT.

This CDR3 reads CASSPSIRETQYF. CDR3 nucleotide sequence: TGTGCCAGCTCACCCTCTATCCGCGAGACCCAGTACTTC. The genes are TRBV18 and TRBJ2-5; D not resolved. The length of the CDR3 is 13 residues. Germline V gene lookup returns CDR1 KGHSH and CDR2 LQKENI. Trimming removed 3 bases from V and 5 bases from J, with 10 bases in between.

This chain connects TRBV27 to TRBJ1-4; the match to TRBD1 covers 10 bases. The CDR3 length is 16 residues. Trimming cost V 3 bases and J 6 bases; bases outside gene matches: 7. The germline gives CDR1 MNHEY, CDR2 SMNVEV (reference sequence). This CDR3 reads CASSFGQGGGYEKLFF. CDR3 coding DNA: TGTGCCAGCAGTTTCGGACAGGGGGGCGGTTATGAAAAACTGTTTTTT.

The gene calls are TRBV23-1 and TRBJ1-6; possible D gene TRBD1, 5 bases. TRBV23-1 qualifies as an ORF whose function is uncertain. Trimming removed 4 bases at V and 6 bases at J, with 13 bases between. The CDR3 is 15 amino acids. CDR3 sequence: CASSPRESPNSPLHF. The CDR3 nucleotides read TGCGCCAGCAGTCCCAGGGAATCCCCTAATTCACCCCTCCACTTT.

The chain links TRBV4-2 to TRBJ1-6; 8 nucleotides match TRBD1. This CDR3 spans 14 amino acids. V lost 4 bases, J lost 8 bases, and 4 bases stayed unmatched. Germline CDR1 and CDR2: LGHNA and YNFKEQ. The CDR3 reads CASSRGQDDSPLHF. For the CDR3, the DNA is TGTGCCAGCAGCCGGGGACAGGATGATTCACCCCTCCACTTT.

The rearrangement uses TRBV5-1 and TRBJ1-5; possibly TRBD1 for D (6 bases). With 0 bases removed from V and 1 base from J, the gap between germline ends came to 8 bases. This CDR3 comprises 15 residues. The germline CDR1 and CDR2 sequences are SGHRS and YFSETQ. The DNA for the CDR3 is TGCGCCAGCAGCTTGGGGGGGCGCAGCAATCAGCCCCAGCATTTT. As protein: CASSLGGRSNQPQHF.

J is TRBJ2-4 and V is TRBV4-1; TRBD1 agrees at 8 bases. Germline-derived CDR1 and CDR2 are MGHRA and YSYEKL. The J segment lost 0 bases and the V segment lost 3 bases, leaving 7 bases of the junction unmatched. The CDR3 has 17 residues. CDR3 DNA: TGCGCCAGCAGCCACCCGACAGGGGAGCTAGCCAAAAACATTCAGTACTTC. Translated: CASSHPTGELAKNIQYF.

The chain joins TRBV5-1 to TRBJ2-5, with TRBD2 as a possible D gene (5 bases). In germline, CDR1 is SGHRS, CDR2 YFSETQ. The V and J ends lost 3 bases and 4 bases respectively, with 7 bases between them. This CDR3 is built from 12 residues. This CDR3 is CASSSLGETQYF. The CDR3 bases are TGCGCCAGCAGCTCACTAGGAGAGACCCAGTACTTC.

This chain joins TRBV12-3 or TRBV12-4 and TRBJ1-2, with no clear D. The V gene lost 4 bases and the J gene lost 4 bases, with 10 bases spanning the gap. The length of the CDR3 is 13 residues. CDR3 region: CASSSHLLYGYTF. The DNA of the CDR3 is TGTGCCAGCAGTTCCCACTTGCTCTATGGCTACACCTTC.

This clone was detected only once. The chain couples TRBV6-5 to TRBJ2-5, with TRBD2 matching 8 bases. Per germline, CDR1 MNHEY and CDR2 SVGAGI. This CDR3 region has 16 residues. Trimming removed 0 bases from V and 6 bases from J; junction bases left unmatched: 9. The CDR3 sequence: CASSYSWRGDSQTQYF. The CDR3 nucleotides read TGTGCCAGCAGTTACTCGTGGCGGGGGGACTCACAGACCCAGTACTTC.